A single sample gave rise to the 28 T cell receptor beta chains below, sequenced in a study of T cell repertoires in cytomegalovirus infection. One entry per CDR3 protein, called by TCRdb with MiXCR from the reads. This sample yields a few hundred thousand distinct CDR3 sequences, of which about 42% are seen a single time; 35% to 50% belongs to the top ten. The antigens of these receptors remain unknown. The sample consisted of cultured PBMCs, taken from culture after CMV antigen stimulation. The source of these receptors is a human donor in good health (CMV status not recorded). Some clones in this sample may be carry-over from other donors' samples.

This clonotype has ten or more counts. The genes are TRBV7-8 and TRBJ1-2; no definite D call. The germline CDR1 and CDR2 sequences are SGHVS and FQNEAQ. With 4 bases removed from V and 2 bases from J, the gap between germline ends came to 11 bases. CDR3 length equals 14 residues. This CDR3 is CASSSVGANYGYTF. DNA of the CDR3: TGTGCCAGCAGCTCCGTGGGAGCGAACTATGGCTACACCTTC.

This chain joins TRBV7-2 and TRBJ2-5; TRBD2 agrees at 7 bases. The CDR3 is 15 amino acids. Germline V gene data show CDR1 as SGHTA and CDR2 as FQGNSA. The J segment lost 3 bases and the V segment lost 5 bases, leaving 9 bases of the junction unmatched. Here the CDR3 reads CASSPSGGQKETQYF. The CDR3 DNA reads as TGTGCCAGCAGCCCTTCGGGAGGCCAAAAAGAGACCCAGTACTTC.

The genes are TRBV28 and TRBJ1-5; D is perhaps TRBD1 (6 bases). The CDR3 is made up of 16 amino acids. Germline V gene lookup returns CDR1 MDHEN and CDR2 SYDVKM. The V and J ends lost 4 bases and 6 bases respectively, with 19 bases between them. CDR3 in amino acids: CASSWLGGPESQPQHF. As DNA, the CDR3 is TGTGCCAGCAGTTGGTTAGGGGGACCCGAGAGTCAGCCCCAGCATTTT.

The V and J genes are TRBV12-3 or TRBV12-4 and TRBJ1-1, with D perhaps TRBD1 (6 bases). This CDR3 spans 13 amino acids. The ends were cut back, 6 bases at V and 7 bases at J, with 15 bases in the middle. CDR3 protein: CASSTPGQLEAFF. The CDR3 nucleotides read TGTGCCAGCAGCACTCCCGGACAGCTTGAAGCTTTCTTT.

The rearrangement joins TRBV7-6 to TRBJ2-5; D not certain. The CDR3 is 14 residues long. Germline V gene lookup returns CDR1 SGHVS and CDR2 FNYEAQ. V lost 5 bases, J lost 2 bases, and 12 bases lay in between. The CDR3 loop reads CASSPDTVQETQYF. Here the CDR3 DNA reads TGTGCCAGCAGCCCCGACACAGTTCAAGAGACCCAGTACTTC.

This clonotype was counted ten times or more. CDR3: CASSLGGRGAGEKLFF. As DNA, the CDR3 is TGTGCCAGCAGCTTAGGAGGACGCGGAGCGGGGGAAAAACTGTTTTTT. This chain joins TRBV7-8 and TRBJ1-4; no clear D gene. This CDR3 is built from 16 residues. The V and J ends lost 1 base and 8 bases respectively, with 17 bases between them. In germline, CDR1 is SGHVS, CDR2 FQNEAQ.

The chain links TRBV6-1 to TRBJ2-1, with 10 nucleotides matching TRBD2. Trimming cost V 1 base and J 7 bases; bases outside gene matches: 10. Germline V gives CDR1 MNHNS, CDR2 SASEGT. This CDR3 comprises 17 residues. The CDR3 spells CASSEGILAGYRNEQFF. Written as DNA, the CDR3 is TGTGCCAGCAGTGAAGGGATACTAGCGGGGTACAGAAATGAGCAGTTCTTC.

This chain connects TRBV19 to TRBJ2-6; D is perhaps TRBD2 (5 bases). The germline CDR1 and CDR2 sequences are LNHDA and SQIVND (reference sequence). Trimming cost V 5 bases and J 0 bases, with 14 bases left between them. The CDR3 is 17 amino acids. For the CDR3, the DNA is TGTGCCAGTAGTCCGAACGGACTGACCTCTGGGGCCAACGTCCTGACTTTC. Translation gives CASSPNGLTSGANVLTF.

This clonotype was seen at least ten times. The chain joins TRBV7-2 to TRBJ1-1, with a tentative D call TRBD1 (5 bases). V gave up 5 bases and J gave up 3 bases, with 16 bases separating them. Germline CDR1 is SGHTA and CDR2 is FQGNSA. The CDR3 covers 15 residues. This chain's CDR3 is CASSIRALGDTEAFF. CDR3 sequence (DNA): TGTGCCAGCAGCATCAGGGCGCTGGGTGACACTGAAGCTTTCTTT.

This clonotype was seen more than once but under ten times. This chain uses TRBV10-3 with TRBJ1-3; 7 nucleotides line up with TRBD1. Losses at the gene ends were 3 bases for V and 3 bases for J; bases not matched to a gene: 11. The CDR3 consists of 17 residues. Germline values: CDR1 ENHRY, CDR2 SYGVKD. The CDR3 spells CAISDPNRGSVGNTIYF. In DNA form, the CDR3 reads TGTGCCATCAGTGACCCTAACAGGGGTTCAGTTGGAAACACCATATATTTT.

The chain is built from TRBV6-1 and TRBJ1-5, with D tentatively TRBD1 (5 bases). The germline V gene has CDR1 MNHNS and CDR2 SASEGT. This CDR3 is built from 15 residues. The V and J ends lost 7 bases and 4 bases respectively, with 17 bases between them. The chain's CDR3 is CASIEAAGGNQPQHF. The CDR3 nucleotides read TGTGCCAGCATAGAGGCGGCCGGGGGAAATCAGCCCCAGCATTTT.

The rearrangement joins TRBV6-1 to TRBJ2-3, with TRBD2 matching over 7 bases. The CDR3 extends over 15 amino acids. V trimming: 2 bases; J trimming: 3 bases; junction bases outside the gene matches: 5. Germline-derived CDR1 and CDR2 are MNHNS and SASEGT. The CDR3 nucleotides are TGTGCCAGCAGTGAATCGGGGGGAACGACAGATACGCAGTATTTT. This translates into CASSESGGTTDTQYF.

The V and J genes are TRBV4-3 and TRBJ2-2; no firm D call. Per the germline V gene, CDR1 is LGHNA and CDR2 is YSLEER. V lost 0 bases and J 6 bases, leaving 11 bases between the germline ends. The length of the CDR3 is 15 residues. The CDR3 is CASSQEGALAGELFF. CDR3 DNA sequence: TGCGCCAGCAGCCAAGAGGGCGCTCTGGCCGGGGAGCTGTTTTTT.

In its sample, this clonotype was seen once. The V and J genes are TRBV2 and TRBJ1-5; 9 nucleotides agree with TRBD1. Trimming removed 3 bases from V and 3 bases from J; junction bases left unmatched: 6. Germline values: CDR1 SNHLY, CDR2 FYNNEI. The CDR3 runs to 16 residues. The DNA of the CDR3 is TGTGCCAGCAGTGAGGACAGGGGCGGAACCAATCAGCCCCAGCATTTT. As protein: CASSEDRGGTNQPQHF.

The chain joins TRBV19 to TRBJ1-5, with D perhaps TRBD1 (5 bases). Deletions cut 7 bases from V and 2 bases from J, with 12 bases between. This CDR3 has 14 amino acids. Germline CDR1 reads LNHDA; CDR2 reads SQIVND (reference sequence). The CDR3 here is CASISPGGNQPQHF. For the CDR3, the DNA is TGTGCCAGTATAAGCCCGGGGGGCAATCAGCCCCAGCATTTT.

Remarks on this clonotype: A much larger clone lies one base from this, so it may be a read error. The rearrangement links TRBV7-4 to TRBJ1-1; D uncertain. The germline V gene encodes CDR1 SGHVT and CDR2 SQSDAQ. V was pared by 2 bases and J by 1 base, with 5 bases between. CDR3 length: 13 residues. This CDR3 is CASSLPENTEAFF. DNA for the CDR3: TGTGCCAGCAGCTTACCGGAGAACACTGAAGCTTTCTTT.

This clonotype was seen a few times. V is TRBV7-2 and J is TRBJ2-1; a possible D gene is TRBD1 (5 bases). The V end lost 5 bases, the J end lost 7 bases, and 12 bases lay between the germline ends. The length of the CDR3 is 13 residues. CDR1 and CDR2 from the germline V gene are SGHTA and FQGNSA. CDR3 coding DNA: TGTGCCAGCAGCATACAGGTTGGGAATGAGCAGTTCTTC. Its protein product is CASSIQVGNEQFF.

This clonotype was observed a handful of times. J is TRBJ2-2 and V is TRBV20-1, with D perhaps given as TRBD1 or TRBD2 (6 bases each). The V gene lost 2 bases and the J gene lost 6 bases, with 16 bases spanning the gap. The CDR3 runs 15 residues. Germline assignment: CDR1 DFQATT and CDR2 SNEGSKA (reference sequence). CDR3 loop: CSARSRRGIAGELFF. CDR3 nucleotides: TGCAGTGCTAGAAGCAGGAGGGGGATCGCCGGGGAGCTGTTTTTT.

This clonotype was seen ten or more times. J is TRBJ2-4 and V is TRBV7-2, with D perhaps TRBD1 (5 bases). Trimming stripped 6 bases from V and 5 bases from J, with 17 bases between. The CDR3 totals 15 residues. The germline V gene has CDR1 SGHTA and CDR2 FQGNSA. CDR3 sequence (DNA): TGTGCCAGCAGTCCAAACCAGGGCTCTGAAAACATTCAGTACTTC. Its protein is CASSPNQGSENIQYF. The complete variable domain, with remaining parts taken from reference TRBV7-2 and TRBJ2-4, reads GAGVSQSPSNKVTEKGKDVELRCDPISGHTALYWYRQSLGQGLEFLIYFQGNSAPDKSGLPSDRFSAERTGGSVSTLTIQRTQQEDSAVYLCASSPNQGSENIQYFGAGTRLSVL.

The chain is built from TRBV15 and TRBJ1-3, with D unclear. Per germline, CDR1 LNHNV and CDR2 YYDKDF (reference sequence). The CDR3 sequence is 15 residues long. V was shortened by 0 bases and J by 4 bases, with 10 bases between the two germline ends. CDR3 in DNA: TGTGCCACCAGCAGAGATCTTGCGATAGGAAACACCATATATTTT. The encoded protein is CATSRDLAIGNTIYF.

This chain connects TRBV7-8 to TRBJ2-2; no clear D. Germline values: CDR1 SGHVS, CDR2 FQNEAQ. Trimming removed 2 bases from V and 2 bases from J, with 12 bases in between. This CDR3 has 16 amino acids. The CDR3 spells CASSLYHLSNTGELFF. The DNA of the CDR3 is TGTGCCAGCAGCTTATATCACCTCTCCAACACCGGGGAGCTGTTTTTT.

This clonotype was seen a handful of times. The J gene is TRBJ2-5, the V gene TRBV7-9; TRBD2 matches 15 bases. There are 16 residues in the CDR3. Germline V CDR1 and CDR2: SEHNR, FQNEAQ (reference sequence). Unmatched junction bases numbered 5, after V lost 4 bases and J lost 5 bases. The CDR3 loop is CASSYGLAGGLETQYF. Here the CDR3 DNA reads TGTGCCAGCAGCTACGGACTAGCGGGGGGGCTGGAGACCCAGTACTTC.

The chain links TRBV7-2 to TRBJ2-3; perhaps TRBD2 as D (5 bases). Per germline, CDR1 SGHTA and CDR2 FQGNSA. V lost 8 bases and J 4 bases, leaving 13 bases between the germline ends. This CDR3 is built from 13 residues. CDR3 nucleotides: TGTGCCAGCGGGGAAGGAGGACCAGATACGCAGTATTTT. Translating gives CASGEGGPDTQYF.

The V call is TRBV7-6, the J call TRBJ2-5; perhaps TRBD2 as D (5 bases). CDR1 is SGHVS, CDR2 FNYEAQ, per germline. Deletions cut 3 bases from V and 2 bases from J, with 16 bases between. The CDR3 runs to 16 residues. CDR3 nucleotide sequence: TGTGCCAGCAGCTTTGGGCCCGGCGGGCCTCAAGAGACCCAGTACTTC. Amino acids: CASSFGPGGPQETQYF.

The chain combines TRBV12-3 or TRBV12-4 with TRBJ2-1; D uncertain. The CDR3 extends over 15 amino acids. Deletions cut 8 bases from V and 1 base from J, with 15 bases between. For the CDR3, the DNA is TGTGCCAGCCGTGGGTTAAGTGGGTCCTACAATGAGCAGTTCTTC. As protein: CASRGLSGSYNEQFF.

V and J are TRBV12-3 or TRBV12-4 and TRBJ2-5, with 9 bases identical to TRBD1. Trimming at V came to 0 bases and at J to 3 bases, leaving 5 bases not matched to a gene. The CDR3 sequence is 16 residues long. The CDR3 DNA sequence: TGTGCCAGCAGTTTAGCTCCGGGACAGGGTAAAGAGACCCAGTACTTC. Translated, it gives CASSLAPGQGKETQYF.

This chain links TRBV6-1 with TRBJ2-3; 12 bases map to TRBD2. V shed 3 bases, J shed 1 base, and the junction held 8 bases outside the gene matches. The germline gives CDR1 MNHNS, CDR2 SASEGT. The CDR3 runs 18 residues. The CDR3 coding sequence is TGTGCCAGCAGTGACCTACTAGCGGGAGGATTAGGCACAGATACGCAGTATTTT. Its translation is CASSDLLAGGLGTDTQYF.

The chain uses TRBV12-5 and TRBJ2-1; maybe TRBD2 (6 bases). Between the trimmed V and J ends, which lost 7 bases and 2 bases, there was a span of 21 bases. This CDR3 comprises 17 residues. Germline CDR1 and CDR2: LGHNT and FRNRAP. Here the CDR3 DNA reads TGTGCTAGTGTCTGGTCATTGGCGGGATCGACCTACAATGAGCAGTTCTTC. Protein: CASVWSLAGSTYNEQFF.